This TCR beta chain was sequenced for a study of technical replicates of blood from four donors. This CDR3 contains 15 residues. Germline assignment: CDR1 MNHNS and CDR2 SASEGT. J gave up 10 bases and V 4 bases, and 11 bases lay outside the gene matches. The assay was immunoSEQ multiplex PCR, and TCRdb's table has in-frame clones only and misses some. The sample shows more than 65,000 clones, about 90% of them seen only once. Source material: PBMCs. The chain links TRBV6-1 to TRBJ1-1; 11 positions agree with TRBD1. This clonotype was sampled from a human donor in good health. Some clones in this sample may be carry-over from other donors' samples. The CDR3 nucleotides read TGTGCCAGCAGTGCCGGACAGGGGGCGCCTCAGCGAGCTTTCTTT. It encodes CASSAGQGAPQRAFF.